This T cell receptor (beta chain) was retrieved from a study of CD8 T cells in Susac syndrome. Looking at the study overall: Patients with Susac syndrome were therapy-naive, taking corticosteroids, with some also receiving intravenous immunoglobulin, or taking intravenous immunoglobulin alone at the time their blood was drawn.

Random hexamers were used to reverse transcribe an amount of roughly 0.5 to 1 ug RNA. immunoSEQ multiplex PCR amplified TCR beta CDR3 across 54 Vbeta, 13 Jbeta. TCRdb reprocessed the immunoSEQ multiplex PCR reads with MiXCR, giving one entry per CDR3 protein. The sample has some 200,000 distinct CDR3 sequences, approximately 94% seen once. In contrast to the negatively isolated CD8+ and CD4+ T cells, TEMRA cells were FACS-enriched. This CDR3 has 15 amino acids. After removal of 2 bases from V and 10 bases from J, the junction contained 4 bases not matched to a gene. The clonotype comes from a human donor with Susac syndrome. Sequencing used CD4+ T cells from PBMCs. This sequence joins TRBV12-3 or TRBV12-4 and TRBJ1-6; 11 bases match TRBD1. CDR3 sequence (DNA): TGTGCCAGCAGTTTAAGGACAGGGGGCATCTCACCCCTCCACTTT. Residues: CASSLRTGGISPLHF.